The rows below give T cell receptor beta chains drawn from one sample of a study of PD-1 blockade in classical Hodgkin lymphoma. Generated by immunoSEQ multiplex PCR, the TCRdb table keeps only in-frame clones and is missing some. The sample has fewer than 40,000 clones, around nine tenths seen once. The source material was CD4+ T cells from blood. These receptors came from a human donor with classical Hodgkin lymphoma. CDR3s include the opening cysteine and the closing phenylalanine or tryptophan. Fields, in order: J gene, CDR3 length, clone size, V gene, D gene, CDR3 protein, CDR3 DNA. D genes are given only for firm matches. Clone size is given for some rows only: seen once, a few or many times, or a class if the clone is expanded.

J gene: TRBJ1-1; CDR3 length: 15; clone size: NA; V gene: TRBV5-4; D gene: NA; CDR3 protein: CASSLAPLVGTEAFF; CDR3 DNA: TGTGCCAGCAGCTTGGCCCCCCTTGTGGGGACTGAAGCTTTCTTT
J gene: TRBJ1-1; CDR3 length: 13; clone size: few; V gene: TRBV10-3; D gene: NA; CDR3 protein: CAIRPYGNTEAFF; CDR3 DNA: TGTGCCATCAGGCCGTATGGGAACACTGAAGCTTTCTTT
J gene: TRBJ2-7; CDR3 length: 13; clone size: once; V gene: TRBV5-6; D gene: NA; CDR3 protein: CASSGGLSYEQYF; CDR3 DNA: TGTGCCAGCAGCGGGGGTCTTTCCTACGAGCAGTACTTC
J gene: TRBJ2-1; CDR3 length: 14; clone size: once; V gene: TRBV6-6; D gene: NA; CDR3 protein: CASSKGVAYNEQFF; CDR3 DNA: TGTGCCAGCAGTAAAGGGGTGGCCTACAATGAGCAGTTCTTC
J gene: TRBJ1-1; CDR3 length: 16; clone size: NA; V gene: TRBV5-6; D gene: TRBD1; CDR3 protein: CASSPGTGVMNTEAFF; CDR3 DNA: TGTGCCAGCAGCCCTGGGACAGGGGTGATGAACACTGAAGCTTTCTTT
J gene: TRBJ1-2; CDR3 length: 14; clone size: NA; V gene: TRBV18; D gene: TRBD1; CDR3 protein: CASSPRTGIDGYTF; CDR3 DNA: TGTGCCAGCTCACCAAGGACAGGGATTGATGGCTACACCTTC
J gene: TRBJ2-3; CDR3 length: 17; clone size: NA; V gene: TRBV11-3; D gene: TRBD2; CDR3 protein: CASSPRTSGPKGDTQYF; CDR3 DNA: TGTGCCAGCAGCCCGCGGACTAGCGGGCCCAAGGGAGATACGCAGTATTTT
J gene: TRBJ2-1; CDR3 length: 14; clone size: NA; V gene: TRBV28; D gene: NA; CDR3 protein: CASSLVGGVNEQFF; CDR3 DNA: TGTGCCAGCAGTTTAGTCGGAGGGGTCAATGAGCAGTTCTTC
J gene: TRBJ1-2; CDR3 length: 15; clone size: once; V gene: TRBV5-6; D gene: TRBD1; CDR3 protein: CASSLRTGVTYGYTF; CDR3 DNA: TGTGCCAGCAGCTTGCGGACAGGGGTTACCTATGGCTACACCTTC
J gene: TRBJ2-4; CDR3 length: 13; clone size: NA; V gene: TRBV2; D gene: NA; CDR3 protein: CASSPLAKNIQYF; CDR3 DNA: TGTGCCAGCAGCCCTTTAGCCAAAAACATTCAGTACTTC
J gene: TRBJ1-2; CDR3 length: 13; clone size: NA; V gene: TRBV6-5; D gene: TRBD1; CDR3 protein: CASSSQGSYGYTF; CDR3 DNA: TGTGCCAGCAGTTCACAGGGGTCCTATGGCTACACCTTC
J gene: TRBJ1-2; CDR3 length: 14; clone size: NA; V gene: TRBV6-5; D gene: NA; CDR3 protein: CASQQNLLGYGYTF; CDR3 DNA: TGTGCCAGCCAACAAAACCTACTGGGCTATGGCTACACCTTC
J gene: TRBJ2-5; CDR3 length: 14; clone size: NA; V gene: TRBV5-1; D gene: NA; CDR3 protein: CASSLTGVKETQYF; CDR3 DNA: TGCGCCAGCAGCTTAACGGGAGTTAAGGAGACCCAGTACTTC
J gene: TRBJ2-3; CDR3 length: 14; clone size: NA; V gene: TRBV5-1; D gene: TRBD1; CDR3 protein: CASRNQQGLDTQYF; CDR3 DNA: TGCGCCAGCAGAAACCAACAGGGGCTGGATACGCAGTATTTT